The 26 T cell receptor beta chains given below trace back to one sample, sequenced in a study of blood T cell repertoires in COVID-19. Method: immunoSEQ multiplex PCR; TCRdb's copy keeps in-frame clones and lacks some. The sample lists 150,000 to 200,000 clones; approximately 90% were seen once. The sequencing input was peripheral blood. The source is a woman aged 45-65 years with acute or convalescent COVID-19.

The V and J genes are TRBV5-4 and TRBJ1-4, with D uncertain. Germline loops: CDR1 SGHNT, CDR2 YYREEE (reference sequence). V lost 0 bases and J 2 bases, leaving 11 bases between the germline ends. The CDR3 has 16 residues. CDR3: CASSLGAAGTNEKLFF. The DNA of the CDR3 is TGTGCCAGCAGCTTGGGAGCGGCCGGGACTAATGAAAAACTGTTTTTT.

This clone was observed a single time. V usage is TRBV7-2 and J usage is TRBJ2-7; 10 bases fit TRBD2. V lost 5 bases and J lost 4; bases outside the gene matches: 11. CDR3 length: 16 residues. Germline lookup yields CDR1 SGHTA and CDR2 FQGNSA. The CDR3 loop reads CASSTQPGLARYEQYF. In DNA, the CDR3 is TGTGCCAGCAGCACTCAGCCGGGACTAGCGAGGTACGAGCAGTACTTC.

This chain connects TRBV11-2 to TRBJ1-3, with a tentative D call TRBD1 (5 bases). This CDR3 spans 18 amino acids. V lost 2 bases to trimming and J lost 7 bases, with 24 bases between them. Germline V gene sequence: CDR1 SGHAT, CDR2 FQNNGV. The CDR3, as DNA: TGTGCCAGCAGCTTACAATCGGGTTCCGCGGGACCTCAGAACACCATATATTTT. Encoded protein: CASSLQSGSAGPQNTIYF.

The rearrangement uses TRBV4-1 and TRBJ2-3; 7 bases agree with TRBD1. The V gene's germline CDR1 is MGHRA and CDR2 YSYEKL. The V gene end was trimmed by 1 base and the J gene end by 4 bases; junction bases not matched to a gene: 5. The CDR3 totals 15 residues. Here the CDR3 DNA reads TGCGCCAGCAGCCAAGGGGACAGTCAGGCAGATACGCAGTATTTT. Translating gives CASSQGDSQADTQYF.

This chain uses TRBV7-8 with TRBJ1-1; D gene uncertain. This CDR3 is built from 14 residues. Germline V gives CDR1 SGHVS, CDR2 FQNEAQ. Trimming left V 5 bases short and J 4 bases short, with 14 bases between. The DNA for the CDR3 is TGTGCCAGCAGCCTACCGACGCGGAGCACTGAAGCTTTCTTT. Translated, it gives CASSLPTRSTEAFF.

V is TRBV27 and J is TRBJ1-4; weak D call: TRBD1 (6 bases). Trimming took off 7 bases at V and 5 bases at J, with 14 bases between the two ends. The CDR3 spans 14 residues. CDR1 and CDR2 (germline): MNHEY, SMNVEV (reference sequence). The CDR3 DNA is TGTGCCAGCACCACGGACAGAGAAAATGAAAAACTGTTTTTT. Its protein product is CASTTDRENEKLFF.

The chain couples TRBV7-2 to TRBJ2-5; D remains ambiguous. V was clipped by 6 bases and J by 4 bases, with 15 bases between them. Germline assignment: CDR1 SGHTA and CDR2 FQGNSA. The CDR3 is made up of 14 amino acids. The CDR3 nucleotides read TGTGCCAGCAGATTGGGCCTTGGTGTAGAGACCCAGTACTTC. Its translation is CASRLGLGVETQYF. Filled out from reference TRBV7-2 and TRBJ2-5, the complete variable domain reads GAGVSQSPSNKVTEKGKDVELRCDPISGHTALYWYRQSLGQGLEFLIYFQGNSAPDKSGLPSDRFSAERTGGSVSTLTIQRTQQEDSAVYLCASRLGLGVETQYFGPGTRLLVL.

The chain couples TRBV7-2 to TRBJ1-2; 9 positions agree with TRBD1. The CDR3 covers 16 residues. Germline V lookup: CDR1 SGHTA, CDR2 FQGNSA. The J segment lost 5 bases and the V segment lost 4 bases, leaving 11 bases of the junction unmatched. In nucleotides, the CDR3 is TGTGCCAGCAGCTCAGGGACCGGGACAGGGTATTATGGCTACACCTTC. Its translation: CASSSGTGTGYYGYTF.

A single count supports this clone. The CDR3 protein is CAISDTGHGYTF. In DNA, the CDR3 is TGTGCCATCAGTGATACAGGACATGGCTACACCTTC. V gene TRBV10-3 combines with J gene TRBJ1-2; tentatively, D is TRBD1 (5 bases). Germline-derived CDR1 and CDR2 are ENHRY and SYGVKD. V gave up 3 bases and J gave up 6 bases, with 8 bases separating them. CDR3 size: 12 residues.

The V and J genes are TRBV11-3 and TRBJ2-2; D is unresolved. Germline V gives CDR1 SGHNT, CDR2 YENEEA. The CDR3 extends over 14 amino acids. Trimming took 2 bases from V and 4 from J, leaving 8 bases between them. Here the CDR3 reads CASSLRSSTGELFF. The CDR3 DNA follows: TGTGCCAGCAGCTTACGATCGAGCACCGGGGAGCTGTTTTTT. Drawing the rest from reference TRBV11-3 and TRBJ2-2, the complete variable domain is EAGVVQSPRYKIIEKKQPVAFWCNPISGHNTLYWYLQNLGQGPELLIRYENEEAVDDSQLPKDRFSAERLKGVDSTLKIQPAELGDSAVYLCASSLRSSTGELFFGEGSRLTVL.

The chain joins TRBV4-2 to TRBJ1-2; 9 bases align to TRBD1. The CDR3 loop spans 15 amino acids. J was trimmed by 5 bases and V by 1 base; bases with no gene match: 5. CDR1 is LGHNA and CDR2 is YNFKEQ in the germline V gene. DNA for the CDR3: TGTGCCAGCAGCCAAGGGACAGGGGCCTTTTATGGCTACACCTTC. Translated, it gives CASSQGTGAFYGYTF.

The genes are TRBV9 and TRBJ2-1, with 7 bases identical to TRBD1. The CDR3 is made up of 14 amino acids. CDR1 SGDLS and CDR2 YYNGEE come from the germline V gene. With V trimmed by 0 bases and J by 6 bases, 3 bases remained unmatched. The CDR3 spells CASSVGTGFNEQFF. CDR3 DNA sequence: TGTGCCAGCAGCGTAGGGACAGGTTTCAATGAGCAGTTCTTC.

The chain couples TRBV27 to TRBJ2-3; 9 bases map to TRBD2. Per the germline V gene, CDR1 is MNHEY and CDR2 is SMNVEV (reference sequence). The CDR3 is 14 amino acids. V shed 6 bases, J shed 8 bases, and the junction held 9 bases outside the gene matches. In DNA, the CDR3 is TGTGCCAGCAGGTATAGCGGGGGTACCACTACGCAGTATTTT. Encoded protein: CASRYSGGTTTQYF.

This clone was detected only once. This chain connects TRBV6-5 to TRBJ1-4, with no clear D. V was shortened by 4 bases and J by 6 bases, with 6 bases between the two germline ends. This CDR3 has 12 residues. Germline values: CDR1 MNHEY, CDR2 SVGAGI. As DNA, the CDR3 is TGTGCCAGCAGTTCTACGGATGAAAAACTGTTTTTT. It encodes CASSSTDEKLFF.

The chain has TRBV3-1 (or the pseudogene TRBV3-2) and TRBJ1-4, with D unresolved. V was clipped by 2 bases and J by 8 bases, with 15 bases between them. The CDR3 is made up of 15 amino acids. The germline CDR1 and CDR2 sequences are LGHDT and YNNKEL (reference sequence). DNA for the CDR3: TGTGCCAGCAGCCAATCCAGGACCCGGGAGGAAAAACTGTTTTTT. It codes for CASSQSRTREEKLFF.

The rearrangement uses TRBV30 and TRBJ1-6; TRBD1 matches at 7 bases. V was clipped by 7 bases and J by 3 bases; unmatched bases: 3. This CDR3 has 13 amino acids. Germline values: CDR1 GTSNPN, CDR2 SVGIG (reference sequence). CDR3 loop: CAFDRDYNSPLHF. Here the CDR3 DNA reads TGTGCCTTTGACAGGGACTATAATTCACCCCTCCACTTT.

V usage is TRBV7-3 and J usage is TRBJ2-2, with 8 bases lining up with TRBD1. The CDR3 is 18 amino acids. The germline CDR1 and CDR2 sequences are SGHTA and FQGTGA. V trimming: 1 base; J trimming: 0 bases; junction bases outside the gene matches: 7. The CDR3: CASSLRAGGFANTGELFF. The CDR3 nucleotides are TGTGCCAGCAGCTTAAGGGCAGGGGGCTTCGCGAACACCGGGGAGCTGTTTTTT.

The chain uses TRBV4-1 and TRBJ1-1; D may be TRBD1 (6 bases). Trimming shortened V by 2 bases and J by 1 base, and 11 bases separated the two germline ends. The CDR3 loop spans 15 amino acids. Germline loops: CDR1 MGHRA, CDR2 YSYEKL. CDR3 coding DNA: TGCGCCAGCAGCCAAACGGACAGAGCGAACACTGAAGCTTTCTTT. Translating gives CASSQTDRANTEAFF.

V and J are TRBV6-1 and TRBJ1-6; TRBD1 matches 7 bases. CDR1 is MNHNS and CDR2 is SASEGT in the germline V gene. CDR3 size: 18 residues. Germline trimming cut 2 bases from V and 7 bases from J; bases unmatched to any gene: 14. The CDR3 region is CASSEPLDRQGGNSPLHF. The DNA for the CDR3 is TGTGCCAGCAGTGAACCTCTCGATCGACAGGGCGGGAATTCACCCCTCCACTTT.

In its sample, this clone was seen once. The DNA of the CDR3 is TGTGCCATCAGTGAACAGGCCAGCTCTGGAAACACCATATATTTT. Residues: CAISEQASSGNTIYF. This chain connects TRBV10-3 to TRBJ1-3, with a tentative D call TRBD1 (5 bases). V was clipped by 3 bases and J by 0 bases, with 9 bases between them. In germline, CDR1 is ENHRY, CDR2 SYGVKD. The CDR3 length is 15 residues.

V is TRBV6-6 and J is TRBJ1-1; D gene ambiguous. Germline CDR1 MNHNY, CDR2 SVGAGI (reference sequence). The CDR3 is 17 amino acids. Trimming removed 5 bases at V and 4 bases at J, with 23 bases between. This chain's CDR3 is CASSPPPEFHSGTEAFF. As DNA, the CDR3 is TGTGCCAGCAGTCCCCCGCCGGAGTTTCATTCTGGCACTGAAGCTTTCTTT.

V usage is TRBV28 and J usage is TRBJ2-1; D remains ambiguous. The CDR3 is made up of 12 amino acids. Trimming removed 3 bases at V and 4 bases at J, with 4 bases between. The germline V gene has CDR1 MDHEN and CDR2 SYDVKM. In DNA, the CDR3 is TGTGCCAGCAGTTTTCGTTACAATGAGCAGTTCTTC. Translation: CASSFRYNEQFF.

The chain combines TRBV11-3 with TRBJ1-2; possible D gene TRBD1, 5 bases. Trimming pared 1 base from V and 9 bases from J, leaving 21 bases between. The CDR3 length is 16 residues. Germline lookup yields CDR1 SGHNT and CDR2 YENEEA. The CDR3 bases are TGTGCCAGCAGCTTAGGCCCTTTACAGGCCGATATGCGCTACACCTTC. This gives the protein CASSLGPLQADMRYTF.

The chain uses TRBV29-1 and TRBJ1-1; D is ambiguous. The CDR3 extends over 11 amino acids. CDR1 and CDR2 from the germline V gene are SQVTM and ANQGSEA. V was clipped by 4 bases and J by 1 base, with 4 bases between them. This CDR3 reads CSVAKNTEAFF. The CDR3 DNA reads as TGCAGCGTTGCCAAGAACACTGAAGCTTTCTTT.

This chain uses TRBV19 with TRBJ1-2, with 9 bases identical to TRBD1. Germline V gene sequence: CDR1 LNHDA, CDR2 SQIVND (reference sequence). Trimming removed 4 bases from V and 7 bases from J; junction bases left unmatched: 7. This CDR3 is built from 14 residues. The CDR3 nucleotides are TGTGCCAGTAGTACCCGGGACAGGGTGACTGGCTACACCTTC. This sequence encodes CASSTRDRVTGYTF.

The chain couples TRBV10-2 to TRBJ1-3, with unresolved D. This CDR3 is 16 amino acids long. The V end was cut by 0 bases, the J end by 4 bases, with 13 bases between. CDR1 WSHSY and CDR2 SAAADI come from the germline V gene. Written as DNA, the CDR3 is TGCGCCAGCAGTGAGTCCGTGGGAGTTTGGGGAAACACCATATATTTT. Its translation: CASSESVGVWGNTIYF.